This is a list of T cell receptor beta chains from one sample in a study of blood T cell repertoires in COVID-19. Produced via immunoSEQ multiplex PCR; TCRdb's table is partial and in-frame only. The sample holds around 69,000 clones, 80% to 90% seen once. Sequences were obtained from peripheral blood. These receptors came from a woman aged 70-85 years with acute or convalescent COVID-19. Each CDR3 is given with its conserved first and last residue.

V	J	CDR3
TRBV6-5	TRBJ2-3	CASTRQGRGTDTQYF
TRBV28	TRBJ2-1	CASSPPPLAGQWNEQFF
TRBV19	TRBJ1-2	CASSRPGQVYGYTF
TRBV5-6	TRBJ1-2	CASTKQGAGYGYTF
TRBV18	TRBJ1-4	CASSPPTGNEKLFF
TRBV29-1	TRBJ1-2	CSGGTGGNYGYTF
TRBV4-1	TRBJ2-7	CASSQGDRGLSYEQYF
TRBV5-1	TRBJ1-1	CASSLATGVNTEAFF
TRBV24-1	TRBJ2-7	CATSERTSGRANEQYF
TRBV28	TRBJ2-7	CASRRTSGKYEQYF
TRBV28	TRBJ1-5	CASSFLAGNQPQHF
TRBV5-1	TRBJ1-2	CASSSEEPPIYGYTF
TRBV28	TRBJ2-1	CASSFPGRYRNEQFF
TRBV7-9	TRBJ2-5	CASTPSRGPQYF
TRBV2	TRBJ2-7	CATSTAATWEQYF
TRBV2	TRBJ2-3	CASREPGSTDTQYF
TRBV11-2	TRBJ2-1	CASSSSGNRNEQFF
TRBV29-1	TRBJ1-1	CSVPEGAVNTEAFF
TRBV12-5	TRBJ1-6	CASGLLGGDSPLHF
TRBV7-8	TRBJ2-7	CASSPVGSGSMNEQYF
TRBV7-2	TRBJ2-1	CASSWSSGRVDEQFF
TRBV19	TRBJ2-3	CASVPAGYLSTDTQYF
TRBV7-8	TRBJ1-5	CASSFYAQPQHF
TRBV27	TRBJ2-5	CASSLGTGGLETQYF
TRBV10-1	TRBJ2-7	CASSRDRTYEQYF
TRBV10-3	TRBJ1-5	CAISDQGHQPQHF
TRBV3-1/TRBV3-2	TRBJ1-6	CASSALGRAGSPLHF
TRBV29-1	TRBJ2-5	CSVGPTGTLHGETQYF
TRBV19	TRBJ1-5	CASSMFQGGNRPQHF